The present T cell receptor beta chain was sequenced within a study of T cells after yellow fever vaccination. Findings and limits, study-wide: Post-booster repertoires again held most primary-vaccination clones (roughly 96% CD4, roughly 88% CD8). Repertoires obtained by FACS sorting could include abundant clonotypes that entered as contaminants from the bulk population.

This clonotype was counted between two and nine times. Its antigen is as yet unknown. A process of 5'RACE template switching, which added a universal primer site and UMIs, was used to make TCR cDNA. TCRdb re-analysed the 5' RACE reads in MiXCR, keeping a single row per CDR3 protein. The repertoire holds 250,000 to 400,000 distinct CDR3 sequences, around 4.4% seen once, with approximately 19% in the top ten. The clonotype originates from a man between 18 and 29 years old who received the YFV17D yellow fever vaccine. Material: PBMCs, obtained 15 days after the yellow fever booster vaccination.

The CDR3 DNA reads TGTGCCAGCAGTATTTCACCCGGGACTGAAGCTTTCTTT. It specifies CASSISPGTEAFF. This chain joins TRBV2 and TRBJ1-1; the D is unclear. This CDR3 comprises 13 residues. Germline V CDR1 and CDR2: SNHLY, FYNNEI. V dropped 5 bases and J dropped 5 bases, with 12 bases sitting between them.